This T cell receptor (beta chain) was sequenced during a study of T cells in Graves' hyperthyroidism and ophthalmopathy. With 7 bases removed from V and 5 bases from J, the gap between germline ends came to 11 bases. This CDR3 comprises 13 residues. Disease duration was under 3 months in the ophthalmopathy patients, who also had a Clinical Activity Score of at least 3 and a NOSPECS grade of at least 4. Uncontrolled infections, other autoimmune diseases, pregnancy or lactation led to exclusion of patients. In making diagnoses, clinical symptoms, serum thyroxine and TRAb, thyroid ultrasound and orbital computed tomography were all used. Findings of the study overall: Blood also contained most expanded thyroid clonotypes above 0.001.

The CDR3 regions of TCR beta were amplified from RNA transcripts. HTBI primers were used for first-round RT-PCR of the TCR CDR3. TCRdb itself ran the multiplex PCR reads through MiXCR, one entry per CDR3 protein. The repertoire holds under 400,000 distinct CDR3 sequences, with 15% to 20% as singletons. This clonotype was counted ten times or more. Its antigen is unidentified. This chain connects TRBV12-3 or TRBV12-4 to TRBJ2-2, with D uncertain. The clonotype was recovered from a woman aged 40 to 50 with Graves' ophthalmopathy. The specimen was blood. CDR3 in amino acids: CASITAATGELFF. DNA of the CDR3: TGTGCCAGCATAACGGCAGCGACCGGGGAGCTGTTTTTT.